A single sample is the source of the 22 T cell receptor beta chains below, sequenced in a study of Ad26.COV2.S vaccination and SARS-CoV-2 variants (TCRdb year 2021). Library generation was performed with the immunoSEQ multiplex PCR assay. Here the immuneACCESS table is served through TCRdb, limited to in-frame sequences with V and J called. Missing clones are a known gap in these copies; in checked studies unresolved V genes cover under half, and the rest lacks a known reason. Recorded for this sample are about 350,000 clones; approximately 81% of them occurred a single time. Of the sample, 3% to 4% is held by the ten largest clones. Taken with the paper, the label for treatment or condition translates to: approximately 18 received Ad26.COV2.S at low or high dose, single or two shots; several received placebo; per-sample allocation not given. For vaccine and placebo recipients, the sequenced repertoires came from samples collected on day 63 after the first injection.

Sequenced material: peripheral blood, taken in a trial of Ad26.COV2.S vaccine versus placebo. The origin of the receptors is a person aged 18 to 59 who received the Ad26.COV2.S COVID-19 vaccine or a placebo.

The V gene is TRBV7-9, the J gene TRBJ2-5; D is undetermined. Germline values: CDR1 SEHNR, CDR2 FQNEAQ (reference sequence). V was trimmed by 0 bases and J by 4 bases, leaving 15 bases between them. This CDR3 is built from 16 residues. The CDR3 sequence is CASSLASTTRGETQYF. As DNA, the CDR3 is TGTGCCAGCAGCTTAGCGTCGACCACTCGAGGAGAGACCCAGTACTTC.

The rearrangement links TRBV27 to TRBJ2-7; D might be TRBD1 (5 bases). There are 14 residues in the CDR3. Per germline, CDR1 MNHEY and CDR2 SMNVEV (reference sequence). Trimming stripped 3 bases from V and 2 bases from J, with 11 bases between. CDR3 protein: CASSLAGKTYEQYF. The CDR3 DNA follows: TGTGCCAGCAGTTTGGCAGGGAAAACCTACGAGCAGTACTTC.

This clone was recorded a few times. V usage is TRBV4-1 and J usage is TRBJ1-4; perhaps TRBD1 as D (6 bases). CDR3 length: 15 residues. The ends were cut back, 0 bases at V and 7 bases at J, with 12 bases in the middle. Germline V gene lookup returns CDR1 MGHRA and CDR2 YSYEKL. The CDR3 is CASSQDNRESEKLFF. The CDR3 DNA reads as TGCGCCAGCAGCCAAGATAACAGGGAATCTGAAAAACTGTTTTTT.

As DNA, the CDR3 is TGTGCCAGCAGCCTCAGACAGGGGGGACCCTACGAGCAGTACTTC. Encoded protein: CASSLRQGGPYEQYF. The chain recombines TRBV5-4 with TRBJ2-7; 9 bases are shared with TRBD1. The ends lost 4 bases at V and 2 bases at J; junction bases unmatched: 7. Germline V gene data show CDR1 as SGHNT and CDR2 as YYREEE (reference sequence). The CDR3 is made up of 15 amino acids.

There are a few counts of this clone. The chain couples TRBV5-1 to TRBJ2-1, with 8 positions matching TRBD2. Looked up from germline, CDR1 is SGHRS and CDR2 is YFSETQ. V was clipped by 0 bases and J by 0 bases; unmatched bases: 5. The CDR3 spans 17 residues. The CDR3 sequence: CASSLAAGGSSYNEQFF. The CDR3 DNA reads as TGCGCCAGCAGCTTGGCCGCGGGGGGCAGCTCCTACAATGAGCAGTTCTTC.

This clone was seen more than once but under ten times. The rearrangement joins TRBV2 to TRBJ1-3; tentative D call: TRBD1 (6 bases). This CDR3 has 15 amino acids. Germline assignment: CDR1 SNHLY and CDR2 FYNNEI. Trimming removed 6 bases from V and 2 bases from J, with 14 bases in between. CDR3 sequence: CASSPGRGPGNTIYF. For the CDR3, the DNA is TGTGCCAGCAGCCCCGGCAGGGGTCCTGGAAACACCATATATTTT.

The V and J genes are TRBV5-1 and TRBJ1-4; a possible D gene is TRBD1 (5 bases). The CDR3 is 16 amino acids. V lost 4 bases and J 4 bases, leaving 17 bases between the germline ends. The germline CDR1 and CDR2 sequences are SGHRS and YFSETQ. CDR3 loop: CASSSRAGRGNEKLFF. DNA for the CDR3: TGCGCCAGCAGCAGCCGAGCGGGACGGGGTAATGAAAAACTGTTTTTT.

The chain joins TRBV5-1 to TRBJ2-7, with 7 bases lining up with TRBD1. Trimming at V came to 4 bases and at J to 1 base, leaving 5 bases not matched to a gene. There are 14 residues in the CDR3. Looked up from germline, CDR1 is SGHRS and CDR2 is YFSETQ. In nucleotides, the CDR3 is TGCGCCAGCAGCAGGGACAGAGAGTCCTACGAGCAGTACTTC. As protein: CASSRDRESYEQYF.

DNA for the CDR3: TGTGCCAGCAGTAACAGGGCAACTAATGAAAAACTGTTTTTT. Protein: CASSNRATNEKLFF. The chain uses TRBV6-6 and TRBJ1-4; possibly TRBD1 for D (6 bases). The V end lost 5 bases, the J end lost 0 bases, and 7 bases lay between the germline ends. Germline loops: CDR1 MNHNY, CDR2 SVGAGI (reference sequence). This CDR3 spans 14 amino acids.

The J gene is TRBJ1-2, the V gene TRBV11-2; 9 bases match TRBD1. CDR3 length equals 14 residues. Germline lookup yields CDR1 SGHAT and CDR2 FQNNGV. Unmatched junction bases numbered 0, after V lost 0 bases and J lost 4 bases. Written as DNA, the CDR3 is TGTGCCAGCAGCTTAGAGACAGGGGGCTATGGCTACACCTTC. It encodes CASSLETGGYGYTF.

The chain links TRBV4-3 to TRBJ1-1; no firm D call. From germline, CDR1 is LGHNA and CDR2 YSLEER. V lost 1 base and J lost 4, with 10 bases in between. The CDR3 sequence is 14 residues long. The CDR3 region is CASSQVGSGTEAFF. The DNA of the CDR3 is TGCGCCAGCAGCCAAGTTGGCAGCGGCACTGAAGCTTTCTTT.

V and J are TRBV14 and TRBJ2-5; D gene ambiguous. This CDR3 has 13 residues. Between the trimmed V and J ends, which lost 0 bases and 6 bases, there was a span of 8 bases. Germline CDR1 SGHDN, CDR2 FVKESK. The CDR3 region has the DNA TGTGCCAGCAGCCAAGATGTGGTACAGACCCAGTACTTC. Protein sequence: CASSQDVVQTQYF.

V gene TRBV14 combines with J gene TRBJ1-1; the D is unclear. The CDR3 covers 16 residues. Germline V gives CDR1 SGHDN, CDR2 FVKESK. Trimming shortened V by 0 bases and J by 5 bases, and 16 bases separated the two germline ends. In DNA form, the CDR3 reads TGTGCCAGCAGCCAAGATTGGGGATTCGACGGTACTGAAGCTTTCTTT. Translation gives CASSQDWGFDGTEAFF.

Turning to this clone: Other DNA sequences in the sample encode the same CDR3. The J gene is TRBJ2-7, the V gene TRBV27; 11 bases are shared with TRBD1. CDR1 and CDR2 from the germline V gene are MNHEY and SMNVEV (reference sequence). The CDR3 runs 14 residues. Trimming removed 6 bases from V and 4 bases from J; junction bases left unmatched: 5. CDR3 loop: CASSPGQGAYEQYF. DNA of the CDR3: TGTGCCAGCAGCCCAGGACAGGGGGCTTACGAGCAGTACTTC.

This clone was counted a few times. CDR3 region: CAWTRRSGTSDYEQYF. The CDR3 nucleotides are TGTGCCTGGACCCGCCGATCCGGGACTAGCGACTACGAGCAGTACTTC. V gene TRBV30 combines with J gene TRBJ2-7; 10 bases map to TRBD2. Germline loops: CDR1 GTSNPN, CDR2 SVGIG (reference sequence). This CDR3 has 16 residues. V was clipped by 4 bases and J by 3 bases; unmatched bases: 12.

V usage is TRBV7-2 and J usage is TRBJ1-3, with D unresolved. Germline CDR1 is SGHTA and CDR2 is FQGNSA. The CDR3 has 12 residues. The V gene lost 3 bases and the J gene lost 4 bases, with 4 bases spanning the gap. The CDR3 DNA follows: TGTGCCAGCAGCTTCGTAGGAAACACCATATATTTT. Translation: CASSFVGNTIYF.

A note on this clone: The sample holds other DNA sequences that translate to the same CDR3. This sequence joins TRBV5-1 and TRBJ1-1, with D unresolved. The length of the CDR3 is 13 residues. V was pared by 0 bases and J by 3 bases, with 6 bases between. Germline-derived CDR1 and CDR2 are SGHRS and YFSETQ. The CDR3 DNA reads TGCGCCAGCAGCTTGGTGGGAGACACTGAAGCTTTCTTT. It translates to CASSLVGDTEAFF.

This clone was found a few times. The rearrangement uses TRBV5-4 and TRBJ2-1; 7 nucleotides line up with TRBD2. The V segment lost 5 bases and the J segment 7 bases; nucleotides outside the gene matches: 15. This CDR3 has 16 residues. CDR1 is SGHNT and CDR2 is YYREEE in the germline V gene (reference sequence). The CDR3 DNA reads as TGTGCCAGCAGAGAAGCTAGCGGCCACCGGGGAAATGAGCAGTTCTTC. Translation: CASREASGHRGNEQFF.

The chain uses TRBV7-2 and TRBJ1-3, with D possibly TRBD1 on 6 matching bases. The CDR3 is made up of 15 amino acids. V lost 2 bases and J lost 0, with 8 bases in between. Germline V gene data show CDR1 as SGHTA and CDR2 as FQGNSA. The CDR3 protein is CASSLQGTSGNTIYF. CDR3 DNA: TGTGCCAGCAGCTTACAGGGGACCTCTGGAAACACCATATATTTT. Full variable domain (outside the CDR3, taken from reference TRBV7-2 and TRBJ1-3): GAGVSQSPSNKVTEKGKDVELRCDPISGHTALYWYRQSLGQGLEFLIYFQGNSAPDKSGLPSDRFSAERTGGSVSTLTIQRTQQEDSAVYLCASSLQGTSGNTIYFGEGSWLTVV.

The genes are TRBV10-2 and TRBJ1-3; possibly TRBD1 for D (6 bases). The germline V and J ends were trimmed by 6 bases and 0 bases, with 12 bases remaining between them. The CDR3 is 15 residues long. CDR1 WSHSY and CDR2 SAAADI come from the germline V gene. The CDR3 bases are TGCGCCAGCAGGGAGGACAGCACCTCTGGAAACACCATATATTTT. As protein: CASREDSTSGNTIYF.

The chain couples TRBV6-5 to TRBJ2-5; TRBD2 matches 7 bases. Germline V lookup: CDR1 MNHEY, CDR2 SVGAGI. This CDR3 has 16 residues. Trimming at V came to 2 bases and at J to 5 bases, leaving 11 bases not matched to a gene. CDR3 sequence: CASSYPIGGSGETQYF. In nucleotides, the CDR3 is TGTGCCAGCAGTTACCCCATTGGCGGGAGCGGGGAGACCCAGTACTTC.

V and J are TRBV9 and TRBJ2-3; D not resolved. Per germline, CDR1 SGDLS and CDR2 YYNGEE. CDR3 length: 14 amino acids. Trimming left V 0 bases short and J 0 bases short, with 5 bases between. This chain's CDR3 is CASSVDLSTDTQYF. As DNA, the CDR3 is TGTGCCAGCAGCGTAGACCTTAGCACAGATACGCAGTATTTT. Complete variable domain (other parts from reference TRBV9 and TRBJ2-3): DSGVTQTPKHLITATGQRVTLRCSPRSGDLSVYWYQQSLDQGLQFLIQYYNGEERAKGNILERFSAQQFPDLHSELNLSSLELGDSALYFCASSVDLSTDTQYFGPGTRLTVL.